The present T cell receptor beta chain was sequenced within a study of blood T cell repertoires in COVID-19. This clone was seen a handful of times. This CDR3 comprises 14 residues. Germline values: CDR1 MNHEY, CDR2 SMNVEV (reference sequence). Trimming cost V 4 bases and J 7 bases; bases outside gene matches: 6. Methods used by the authors: From reference gene primer amplification, estimates of nucleated cell counts were derived. The table came from immunoSEQ multiplex PCR; TCRdb's copy has only in-frame clones and leaves some out. The V and J calls and clone size were taken over from that table, and D and trimming were inferred from the DNA. The sample contains about 330,000 clones, around 90% of which appear only once.

Specimen: peripheral blood. This clonotype was obtained from a young man with COVID-19, enrolled during active disease. V gene TRBV27 combines with J gene TRBJ1-5; 8 positions agree with TRBD1. CDR3: CASSSGGAWQPQHF. The CDR3 DNA reads TGTGCCAGCAGTTCAGGGGGCGCATGGCAGCCCCAGCATTTT.